Listed below are T cell receptor beta chains from one sample, sequenced in a study of T cells in Graves' hyperthyroidism and ophthalmopathy. TCRdb reprocessed the multiplex PCR reads via MiXCR and lists one record per CDR3 protein. In the table there are 300,000 to 400,000 distinct CDR3 sequences, approximately 14% of which are singletons. The sequenced sample consisted of blood. Source of these receptors: a woman aged 25 to 45 with Graves' hyperthyroidism. CDR3s include the opening cysteine and the closing phenylalanine or tryptophan. A D gene is named only where the DNA matches it firmly. The size entry is marked missing in some rows and otherwise reads once, few, many or a size class.

V	J	size	D	DNA	CDR3
TRBV6-1	TRBJ1-1	many	.	TGTGCCAGCAGACCCACCGCCCGAGAGACTGAAGCTTTCTTT	CASRPTARETEAFF
TRBV5-6	TRBJ2-6	.	.	TGTGCCAGCACGGTCTCTGGGGCCAACGTCCTGACTTTC	CASTVSGANVLTF
TRBV20-1	TRBJ2-1	many	TRBD2	TGCAGTCCCTATGATTCTAGCGGTTCCTACAATGAGCAGTTCTTC	CSPYDSSGSYNEQFF
TRBV6-2/TRBV6-3	TRBJ2-7	few	.	TGTGCCAGCAGTCGGGGGGCGACGTTCTACGAGCAGTACTTC	CASSRGATFYEQYF
TRBV28	TRBJ1-4	many	.	TGTGCCAGCAGTTTACCCCTGCAGGAAAAACTGTTTTTT	CASSLPLQEKLFF
TRBV7-9	TRBJ1-2	many	TRBD1	TGTGCCAGCAGCTCCAGGACAGGGAGATCCTATGGCTACACCTTC	CASSSRTGRSYGYTF
TRBV10-2	TRBJ2-7	.	.	TGCGCCAGCAGTGAGAGGGGACCTGTATCCTACGAGCAGTACTTC	CASSERGPVSYEQYF
TRBV29-1	TRBJ2-7	few	.	TGCAGCGTTACCGGGACGGCGAGAAGCTCCTACGAGCAGTACTTC	CSVTGTARSSYEQYF
TRBV6-1	TRBJ1-2	.	.	TGTGCCAGCGGGCCCCGGGCAGACATAAACTATGGCTACACCTTC	CASGPRADINYGYTF
TRBV14	TRBJ2-5	many	.	TGTGCCAGCAGCCAAGCACGAGACAGAGAGACCCAGTACTTC	CASSQARDRETQYF
TRBV10-1	TRBJ2-5	many	.	TGCGCCAGCAGTGAATACACCCAAGAGACCCAGTACTTC	CASSEYTQETQYF
TRBV7-9	TRBJ2-7	.	TRBD1	TGTGCCAGCAGCTTAGGGGACAGGGGTAACGAGCAGTACTTC	CASSLGDRGNEQYF
TRBV20-1	TRBJ2-2	.	TRBD1	TGCAGTGCCCCGAGGGGGCAGGGGTTCGGGGAGCTGTTTTTT	CSAPRGQGFGELFF
TRBV7-3	TRBJ2-1	.	TRBD2	TGTGCCAGCAGCCCTTCCCTACTAGCGGGAGGGCGGAATGAGCAGTTCTTC	CASSPSLLAGGRNEQFF
TRBV29-1	TRBJ2-1	few	.	TGCAGCGTTGAAGATCGACGGGAGACCCACAATGAGCAGTTCTTC	CSVEDRRETHNEQFF
TRBV7-2	TRBJ2-1	few	.	TGTGCCAGCAGCTTAGTTTCCGGGAACTCCTACAATGAGCAGTTCTTC	CASSLVSGNSYNEQFF
TRBV7-9	TRBJ1-3	.	.	TGTGCCAGCAGCCCCAGTGGAAACACCATATATTTT	CASSPSGNTIYF
TRBV3-1	TRBJ1-1	few	.	TGTGCCAGCAGCCATCCTGCGAACACTGAAGCTTTCTTT	CASSHPANTEAFF